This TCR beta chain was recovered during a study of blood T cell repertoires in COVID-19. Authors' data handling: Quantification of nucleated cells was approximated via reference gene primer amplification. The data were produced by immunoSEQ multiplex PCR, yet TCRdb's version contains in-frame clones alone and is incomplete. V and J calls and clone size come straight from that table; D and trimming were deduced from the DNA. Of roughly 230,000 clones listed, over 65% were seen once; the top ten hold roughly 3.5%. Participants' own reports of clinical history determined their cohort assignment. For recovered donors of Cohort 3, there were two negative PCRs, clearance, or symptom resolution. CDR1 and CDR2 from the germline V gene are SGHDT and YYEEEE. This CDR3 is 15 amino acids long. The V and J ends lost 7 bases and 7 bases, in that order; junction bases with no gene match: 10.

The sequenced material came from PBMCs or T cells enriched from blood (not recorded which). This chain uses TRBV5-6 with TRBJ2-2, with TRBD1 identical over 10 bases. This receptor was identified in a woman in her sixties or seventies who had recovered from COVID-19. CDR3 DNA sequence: TGTGCCAGCGGGAGGGGGACAGGGGTCGGCGGGGAGCTGTTTTTT. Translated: CASGRGTGVGGELFF.